Sequencing of this T cell receptor beta chain was carried out in a study of cytomegalovirus exposure and HLA in healthy donors (dated by TCRdb to 2015 to 2018). Notes on the research overall: According to an earlier analysis of 550 to 750 of the donors, 150 million to 200 million T cells yielded 117 million unique TCR beta sequences and 276 Gb of sequence data. An early release that covered some 630 HLA-typed donors contained around 330 gigabases of sequencing data and 70 million to 100 million unique TCR sequences. The genetic ancestry cluster associated with self-reported Caucasian donors included 80% to 90% of the roughly 390 genotyped donors. The study aimed to test whether signatures of past pathogen exposure could be identified by cataloging public T cell receptors. The T cell repertoires of roughly 660 subjects were profiled by immunosequencing and related to cytomegalovirus serostatus. A separate validation cohort of over 95 different subjects was used in addition to the roughly 720-subject first cohort. The study combined high-throughput TCR immunosequencing, statistical association of individual TCRs with disease status, and machine learning to predict cytomegalovirus infection status. In a later analysis, previously published TCR beta repertoires from about 640 donors were re-analyzed and high-resolution HLA genotyping was added so that TCR occurrence patterns could be studied. Rather than drawing on any new phenotypic data, the later analysis identified candidate immune exposures from TCR beta sequences and the way those sequences occurred across donors. To decide whether each TCR beta V gene segment behaved as functional or pseudogenic, an earlier analysis of some 580 of the donors relied on high-throughput TCR beta sequencing. Donor age, sex, ethnicity and CMV serostatus were compiled alongside the repertoire data. A later genetic analysis took genome-wide SNP genotypes for about 55% of the 666 donors and used that subset as a discovery cohort. Every discovery cohort repertoire had been produced on one sequencing platform. HLA typing included class I and class II loci at four-digit resolution. The number of donors typed differed by locus, with about 620-630 for A, B, C, DRB1 and DQB1, 522 for DQA1, 600 to 610 for DPA1, and some 470 for DPB1. Because of strong linkage in the cohort, a few DR-DQ haplotypes were treated as single units for association and clustering. Across approximately 420 genotyped donors of the cohort, an average of approximately 240,000 unique TCR beta nucleotide sequences per donor were sequenced, and roughly 17% of those sequences were non-productive.

Libraries were constructed by the immunoSEQ multiplex PCR assay. The multiplex PCR relied on a mix of 60 forward primers for TCR Vbeta segments and 13 reverse primers for TCR Jbeta segments. A multiplex PCR assay on genomic DNA amplified the CDR3 region of rearranged TCR beta genes. The Illumina HiSeq System was used to sequence the amplified TCR beta libraries as 87-base-pair reads. For the original study's pipeline: A later analysis counted approximately 76 million unique TCR beta chains across the approximately 700 repertoires, and 10 million to 12 million of these chains were shared by at least two donors. Raw reads were error-corrected and collapsed into unique sequences with a nearest-neighbor algorithm that merged closely related sequences to remove PCR and sequencing errors. CDR3 sequences were aligned to IMGT reference sequences to assign V, D and J gene segments. For a sequence to be retained, a match of at least six nucleotides to both a V gene segment and a J gene segment was required. A rearrangement was called productive if the CDR3 had no stop codons and remained in frame with V and J, and every other rearrangement was called non-productive. CDR3 was defined by IMGT convention, running from the second conserved V-encoded cysteine to the conserved J-encoded phenylalanine. Sequences without an unambiguous match to a single V gene segment were excluded from the earlier analysis of about 600 of the donors. In an earlier analysis of several hundred of the donors, V segments were called functional above 56.7% productive rearrangements and were called segregating when the between-donor standard deviation exceeded 5%. A statistical classification framework was built for diagnosing cytomegalovirus status from the catalog of TCR beta chain sequences. V and J gene assignment, in a later analysis, came from comparing TCR nucleotide sequences with IMGT/GENE-DB human TR gene sequences. The TCRdist pipeline was used in a later analysis to assign CDR3 sequences and most-parsimonious VDJ recombination scenarios. In a later analysis, each TCR beta chain was defined by its CDR3 amino acid sequence together with its V-gene family, and reads lacking a unique V-gene family were excluded. To address suspected cross-contamination and a sequencing artifact, a later analysis removed 592 highly shared, low-generation-probability nucleotide sequences. In a later analysis, a clonal expansion index was calculated for each public chain from normalized within-repertoire ranks of inferred template counts. A later analysis computed generation probabilities with a VDJ recombination model fitted to out-of-frame rearrangements, and checked the results against IGoR. In a later analysis, TCR-TCR, TCR-HLA and TCR-CMV co-occurrence was scored with hypergeometric tests, and a repertoire-size bias correction was applied to TCR pairs. False discovery rates were estimated in a later analysis by permuting HLA or CMV assignments 20 times. In a later analysis, co-occurring TCRs were grouped using DBSCAN, with TCRdist sequence similarity added in when clustering inside HLA-allele-positive subsets. Repertoires with fewer than 30,000 or more than 120,000 public chains, plus five repertoires with anomalous nucleotide sharing, were excluded from co-occurrence clustering. Here the immuneACCESS table is served through TCRdb, limited to in-frame sequences with V and J called. Missing clones are a known gap in these copies; in checked studies unresolved V genes cover under half, and the rest lacks a known reason. For V, J and clone size, that table is used; D and trimming come from the DNA. This sample comprises about 180,000 clones, roughly 85% of them detected only once. The top ten clones comprise around 0.74% of the sample.

The cohort consisted of approximately 690 healthy bone marrow donors. At the time of sampling, all cohort members were nominally healthy, though unrecorded immune exposures were likely present. The donor tested CMV seronegative and was one of the 352 seronegative cohort members. A peripheral blood sample was provided by each donor, and peripheral blood mononuclear cells were used for TCR beta sequencing. The Qiagen DNeasy Blood Extraction Kit was used to extract genomic DNA from the blood cell samples. Study-wide findings and limitations: Because counts were too low, roughly 17 rarely observed V segments, including chromosome 9 orphons, were left out of the earlier analysis of about 620 of the donors. Strong co-occurrence of HLA alleles, especially DR and DQ, made assigning TCR associations to individual alleles difficult. Specific HLA alleles were associated with roughly 16,000 TCR beta sequences at a false discovery rate of 0.05 in a later analysis. In this cohort, only TCR beta chains were sequenced, and detectable features were limited by the absence of alpha or paired-chain data. A total of around 150 TCR beta chains were listed by the study as associated with cytomegalovirus. While some public TCRs were present in many individuals, most TCR sequences turned up only very rarely across donors. In a later genetic analysis, fewer N-insertions in productive TCRs were reported among donors in an Asian-associated ancestry cluster than the roughly 700-donor mean. The 87-base-pair reads could not distinguish some IMGT-functional V segments, including TRBV6-2 and TRBV6-3, so those segments were excluded. A later analysis found that most CMV-associated TCR beta chains appeared HLA-restricted, with HLA associations seemingly driven largely by CMV exposure. In both the original and validation cohorts, the classifier was reported to diagnose cytomegalovirus status with high specificity and sensitivity. A later analysis found that TCR association rates varied across HLA loci, with DRB1 alleles showing the most associated TCRs and HLA-C alleles the fewest. A further reported finding was that TCR beta sequences accurately predicted the HLA-A and HLA-B alleles for most subjects in the first cohort. CMV serostatus was the only immune exposure information available for the cohort. In vitro tests confirmed that a few of the cytomegalovirus-associated TCR beta chains recognize cytomegalovirus antigens. A later genetic analysis associated a missense DCLRE1C variant with V-gene and J-gene trimming of TCR beta chains, and an independent cohort replicated the association. In an earlier analysis of over 550 of the donors, most TCR beta V segments were observed in productive rearrangements about 87% or about 30% of the time, broadly matching IMGT annotations. Linkage disequilibrium might explain the correlated functional status among segregating V segments, but an unknown experimental factor could not be ruled out. A group of highly shared sequence variants was considered likely to be a technical artifact of the sequencing pipeline. The presence/absence analyses assumed that sequencing depth was roughly uniform across donors, and that assumption may not be true. In a later analysis, several top co-occurrence clusters were reported to appear linked to parvovirus B19, influenza, CMV and Epstein-Barr virus. It was suggested by the authors that the approach could potentially be generalized to other disease states and immunological phenotypes. Because HLA typing was unavailable for some donors at each locus, only the typed subset was used in association tests. A later analysis found that HLA-associated TCR beta chains were more clonally expanded and had lower generation probabilities than equally common non-associated chains.

In the case of this clone: Its cognate antigen has yet to be identified. No per-base quality is available; no much larger clone lies one base away.

The germline V gene (reference sequence) supplies CDR1 LNHDA and CDR2 SQIVND. The CDR3 contains 16 residues, cysteine and phenylalanine counted. Only the CDR3 portion is preserved as DNA: 48 bases, with reading frame beginning at the first base. At the junction V is shortened by 2 bases and J by 1 base, with 14 bases in between. This sequence uses TRBV19 and TRBJ1-1; the D gene cannot be resolved reliably. The sequencing input was PBMCs. This clonotype was sampled from a woman aged 40 to 50 in good health and CMV-seronegative. The nucleotides read TGTGCCAGTAGTATATCTCTGCTCGGCGGGAACACTGAAGCTTTCTTT. It translates as CASSISLLGGNTEAFF.